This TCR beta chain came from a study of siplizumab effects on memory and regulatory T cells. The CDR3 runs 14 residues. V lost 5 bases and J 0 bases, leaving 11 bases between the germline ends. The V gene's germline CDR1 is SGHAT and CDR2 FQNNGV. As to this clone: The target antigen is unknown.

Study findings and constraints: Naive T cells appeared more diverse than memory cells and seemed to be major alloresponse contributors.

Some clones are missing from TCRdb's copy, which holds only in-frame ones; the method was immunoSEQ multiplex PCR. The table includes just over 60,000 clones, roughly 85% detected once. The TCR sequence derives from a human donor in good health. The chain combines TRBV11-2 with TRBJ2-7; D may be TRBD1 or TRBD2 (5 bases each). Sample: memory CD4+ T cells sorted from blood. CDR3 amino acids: CASSPGAASYEQYF. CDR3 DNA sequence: TGTGCCAGCAGCCCCGGGGCAGCCTCCTACGAGCAGTACTTC.